This T cell receptor (beta chain) emerged from a study of CD8 T cells in Susac syndrome. A word on this clonotype: Its antigen is unknown.

The TEMRA cells underwent FACS enrichment, while the CD8+ and CD4+ T cells underwent negative isolation. Germline values: CDR1 GTSNPN, CDR2 SVGIG (reference sequence). V gave up 0 bases and J gave up 4 bases; unmatched junction bases: 9. The CDR3 runs 15 residues. Reverse transcription of about 0.5 to 1 ug RNA was carried out with random hexamers. Amplification of TCR beta CDR3 by immunoSEQ multiplex PCR spanned 54 Vbeta and 13 Jbeta. TCRdb independently ran MiXCR on the immunoSEQ multiplex PCR reads; one entry per CDR3 protein. The profile shows around 200,000 distinct CDR3 sequences, just under 95% of them singletons. Study findings and constraints: It was acknowledged by the study that relatively few individuals were included in its TCR sequencing and HLA analysis.

Sequences were obtained from CD4+ T cells from PBMCs. This TCR was sampled from a human donor with Susac syndrome. The chain links TRBV30 to TRBJ2-7, with 7 bases matching TRBD1. The CDR3 bases are TGTGCCTGGAGTGTATTCGGGACAGCTCGGTACGAGCAGTACTTC. It codes for CAWSVFGTARYEQYF.